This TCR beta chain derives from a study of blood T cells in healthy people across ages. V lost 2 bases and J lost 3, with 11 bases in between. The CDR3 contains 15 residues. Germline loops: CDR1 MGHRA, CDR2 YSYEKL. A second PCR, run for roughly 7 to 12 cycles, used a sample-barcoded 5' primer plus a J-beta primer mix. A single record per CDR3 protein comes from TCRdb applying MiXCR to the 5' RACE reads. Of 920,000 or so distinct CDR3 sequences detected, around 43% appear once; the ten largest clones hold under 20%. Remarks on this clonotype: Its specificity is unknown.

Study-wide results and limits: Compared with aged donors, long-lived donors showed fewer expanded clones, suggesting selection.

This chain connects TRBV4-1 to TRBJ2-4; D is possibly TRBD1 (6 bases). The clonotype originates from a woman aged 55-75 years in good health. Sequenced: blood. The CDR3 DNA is TGCGCCAGCAGCCAACAGGGGTTTGGCAAAAACATTCAGTACTTC. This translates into CASSQQGFGKNIQYF.